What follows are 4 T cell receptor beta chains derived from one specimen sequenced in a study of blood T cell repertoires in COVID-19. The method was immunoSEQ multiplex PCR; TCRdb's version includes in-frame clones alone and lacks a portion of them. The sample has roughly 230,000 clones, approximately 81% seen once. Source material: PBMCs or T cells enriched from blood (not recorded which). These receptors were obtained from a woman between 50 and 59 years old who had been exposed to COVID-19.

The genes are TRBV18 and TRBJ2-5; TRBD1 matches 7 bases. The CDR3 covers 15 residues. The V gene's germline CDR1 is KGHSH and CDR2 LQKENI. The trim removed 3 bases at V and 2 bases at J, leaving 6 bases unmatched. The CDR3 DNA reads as TGTGCCAGCTCACCTACAAACAGGGGACAAGAGACCCAGTACTTC. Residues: CASSPTNRGQETQYF. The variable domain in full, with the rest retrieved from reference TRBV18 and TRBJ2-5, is NAGVMQNPRHLVRRRGQEARLRCSPMKGHSHVYWYRQLPEEGLKFMVYLQKENIIDESGMPKERFSAEFPKEGPSILRIQQVVRGDSAAYFCASSPTNRGQETQYFGPGTRLLVL.

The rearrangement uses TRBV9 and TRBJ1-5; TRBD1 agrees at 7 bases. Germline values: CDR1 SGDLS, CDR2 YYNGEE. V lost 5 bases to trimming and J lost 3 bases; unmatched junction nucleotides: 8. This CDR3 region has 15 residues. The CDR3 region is CASSHRGQINQPQHF. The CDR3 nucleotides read TGTGCCAGCAGTCATAGGGGACAGATCAATCAGCCCCAGCATTTT.

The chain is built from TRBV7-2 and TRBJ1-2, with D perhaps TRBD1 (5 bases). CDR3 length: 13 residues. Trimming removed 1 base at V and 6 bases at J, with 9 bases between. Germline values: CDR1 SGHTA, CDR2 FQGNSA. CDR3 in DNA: TGTGCCAGCAGCTTAGTACAGGTCCATGGCTACACCTTC. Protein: CASSLVQVHGYTF. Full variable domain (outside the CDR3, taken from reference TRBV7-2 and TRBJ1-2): GAGVSQSPSNKVTEKGKDVELRCDPISGHTALYWYRQSLGQGLEFLIYFQGNSAPDKSGLPSDRFSAERTGGSVSTLTIQRTQQEDSAVYLCASSLVQVHGYTFGSGTRLTVV.

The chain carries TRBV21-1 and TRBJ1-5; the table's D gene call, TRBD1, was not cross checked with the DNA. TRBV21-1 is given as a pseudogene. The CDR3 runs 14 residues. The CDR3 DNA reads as TGTGCCAGCATAGACAGGGGGCGGAATCAGCCCCAGCATTTT. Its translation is CASIDRGRNQPQHF.